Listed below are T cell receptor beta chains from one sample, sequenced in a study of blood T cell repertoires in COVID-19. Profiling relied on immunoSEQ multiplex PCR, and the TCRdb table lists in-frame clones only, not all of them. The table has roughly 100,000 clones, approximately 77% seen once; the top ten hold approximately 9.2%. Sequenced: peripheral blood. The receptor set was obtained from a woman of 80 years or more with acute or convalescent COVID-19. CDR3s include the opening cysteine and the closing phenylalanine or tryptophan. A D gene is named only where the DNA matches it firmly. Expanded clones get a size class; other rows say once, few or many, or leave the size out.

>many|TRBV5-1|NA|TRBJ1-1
CASSPNPGTPVKRNTEAFF
TGCGCCAGCAGCCCTAACCCCGGGACACCCGTCAAAAGGAACACTGAAGCTTTCTTT
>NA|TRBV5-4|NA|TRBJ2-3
CASSLARGGAIGTQYF
TGTGCCAGCAGCTTGGCCCGTGGGGGGGCCATAGGTACGCAGTATTTT
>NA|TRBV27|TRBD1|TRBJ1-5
CASSLGQGQPQHF
TGTGCCAGCAGTTTAGGACAGGGTCAGCCCCAGCATTTT
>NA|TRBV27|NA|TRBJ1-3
CASRAGGYSGNTIYF
TGTGCCAGCAGAGCGGGCGGATACTCTGGAAACACCATATATTTT
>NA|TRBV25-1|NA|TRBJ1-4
CASSDRAGRNEKLFF
TGTGCCAGCAGTGACCGAGCGGGCCGAAATGAAAAACTGTTTTTT
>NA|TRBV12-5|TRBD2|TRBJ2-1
CASGSGLAGWGSYNEQFF
TGTGCTAGTGGTTCGGGACTAGCGGGGTGGGGGTCCTACAATGAGCAGTTCTTC
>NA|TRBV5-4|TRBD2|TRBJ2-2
CASSRAGGSTGELFF
TGTGCCAGCAGCCGAGCGGGGGGATCCACCGGGGAGCTGTTTTTT
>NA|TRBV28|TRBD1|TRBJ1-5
CASSFSQGNYQPQHF
TGTGCCAGCAGTTTTTCACAGGGGAATTATCAGCCCCAGCATTTT
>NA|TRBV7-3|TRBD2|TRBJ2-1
CASSLGGAGLNEQFF
TGTGCCAGCAGCTTGGGAGGAGCGGGACTCAATGAGCAGTTCTTC
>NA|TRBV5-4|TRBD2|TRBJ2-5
CASSHREAQTQYF
TGTGCCAGCAGCCACCGGGAGGCTCAGACCCAGTACTTC
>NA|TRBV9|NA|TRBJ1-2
CASSGQDTDGYTF
TGTGCCAGCAGCGGACAGGATACGGATGGCTACACCTTC
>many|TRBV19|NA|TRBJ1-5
CASSIGTRNQPQHF
TGTGCCAGTAGTATCGGGACAAGGAATCAGCCCCAGCATTTT
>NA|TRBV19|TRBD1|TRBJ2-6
CASIFGQGRPNVLTF
TGTGCCAGTATCTTCGGACAGGGCCGTCCCAACGTCCTGACTTTC
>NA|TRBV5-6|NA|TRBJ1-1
CASSYREGNTEAFF
TGTGCCAGCAGCTACAGGGAAGGGAACACTGAAGCTTTCTTT
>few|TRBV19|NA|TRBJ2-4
CASSIARGPGENIQYF
TGTGCCAGTAGTATTGCTCGGGGCCCGGGGGAAAACATTCAGTACTTC
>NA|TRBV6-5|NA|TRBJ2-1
CASSYPGRKEFF
TGTGCCAGCAGTTACCCGGGGAGAAAGGAGTTCTTC
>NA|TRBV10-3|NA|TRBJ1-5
CAISELGQSNQPQHF
TGTGCCATCAGTGAGCTCGGACAGAGTAATCAGCCCCAGCATTTT
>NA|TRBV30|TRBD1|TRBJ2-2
CAWKTGTGRTGELFF
TGTGCCTGGAAAACCGGGACAGGGAGGACCGGGGAGCTGTTTTTT
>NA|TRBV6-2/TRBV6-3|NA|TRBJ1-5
CASSPLVANQPQHF
TGTGCCAGCAGCCCTCTCGTGGCAAATCAGCCCCAGCATTTT
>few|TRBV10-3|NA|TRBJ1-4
CAISAKRGGGEKLFF
TGTGCCATCAGTGCAAAGAGGGGCGGGGGCGAAAAACTGTTTTTT
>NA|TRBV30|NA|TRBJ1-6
CAWSVWRVGPPSPLHF
TGTGCCTGGAGTGTATGGAGGGTGGGACCCCCATCACCCCTCCACTTT
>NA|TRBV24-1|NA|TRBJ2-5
CATSDAGQQLEETQYF
TGTGCCACCAGTGATGCCGGACAGCAGCTAGAAGAGACCCAGTACTTC
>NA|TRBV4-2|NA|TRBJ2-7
CASSQDSQGWYEQYF
TGTGCCAGCAGCCAAGACAGCCAGGGGTGGTACGAGCAGTACTTC
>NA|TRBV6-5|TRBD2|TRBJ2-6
CASTAGGTGANVLTF
TGTGCCAGCACCGCGGGGGGGACCGGGGCCAACGTCCTGACTTTC
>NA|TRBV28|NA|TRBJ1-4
CASEERKATNEKLFF
TGTGCCAGCGAGGAAAGGAAAGCAACTAATGAAAAACTGTTTTTT
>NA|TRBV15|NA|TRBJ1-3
CATSRELRAPGNTIYF
TGTGCCACCAGCAGAGAATTGAGGGCCCCTGGAAACACCATATATTTT
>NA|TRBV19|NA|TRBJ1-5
CASSMAGGQPQHF
TGTGCCAGTAGTATGGCCGGCGGACAGCCCCAGCATTTT
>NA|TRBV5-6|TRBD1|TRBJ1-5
CASSWDRGKPQHF
TGTGCCAGCAGCTGGGACAGGGGGAAGCCCCAGCATTTT
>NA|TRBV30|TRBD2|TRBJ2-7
CAWRGTTSGEQYF
TGTGCCTGGAGGGGGACTACTAGTGGCGAGCAGTACTTC
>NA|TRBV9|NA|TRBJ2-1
CASSRLQGAEQFF
TGTGCCAGCAGCCGATTACAGGGAGCTGAGCAGTTCTTC
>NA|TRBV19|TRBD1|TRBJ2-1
CASKGTVNEQFF
TGTGCCAGCAAGGGGACAGTCAATGAGCAGTTCTTC
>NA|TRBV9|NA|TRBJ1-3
CASSVNSRNTIYF
TGTGCCAGCAGCGTAAACAGTAGAAACACCATATATTTT
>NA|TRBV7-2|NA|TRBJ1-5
CASSLALRGQPQHF
TGTGCCAGCAGCTTAGCGCTCAGGGGCCAGCCCCAGCATTTT
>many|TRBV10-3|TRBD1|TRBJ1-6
CAISEKQGANSPLHF
TGTGCCATCAGTGAGAAACAGGGGGCAAATTCACCCCTCCACTTT
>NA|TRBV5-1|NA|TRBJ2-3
CASSFGGLGTDTQYF
TGCGCCAGCAGCTTCGGGGGGCTGGGCACAGATACGCAGTATTTT
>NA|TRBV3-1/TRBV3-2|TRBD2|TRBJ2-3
CASSLSGSTDTQYF
TGTGCCAGCAGCCTTAGCGGGAGCACAGATACGCAGTATTTT
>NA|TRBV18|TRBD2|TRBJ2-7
CASSPPLAVAREQYF
TGTGCCAGCTCACCACCGCTAGCGGTCGCAAGGGAGCAGTACTTC
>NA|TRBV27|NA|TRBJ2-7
CASSLVPPGGSVHEQYF
TGTGCCAGCAGTTTAGTCCCCCCGGGGGGCAGTGTCCACGAGCAGTACTTC
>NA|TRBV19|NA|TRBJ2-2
CASNRNTGELFF
TGTGCCAGTAACAGGAACACCGGGGAGCTGTTTTTT
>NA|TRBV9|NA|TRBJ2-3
CASSVGRVTDTQYF
TGTGCCAGCAGCGTAGGACGGGTCACAGATACGCAGTATTTT
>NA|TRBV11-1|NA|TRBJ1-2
CASSSTDGGYGYTF
TGTGCCAGCAGCTCTACTGACGGGGGCTATGGCTACACCTTC